This T cell receptor (beta chain) was recorded in a study of T cells in Graves' hyperthyroidism and ophthalmopathy. Stability of Graves' hyperthyroidism was defined as absent ophthalmopathy progression within 18 months. V shed 9 bases, J shed 5 bases, and the junction held 6 bases outside the gene matches. This CDR3 is built from 12 residues. CDR1 is MDHEN, CDR2 SYDVKM, per germline. The CDR3 regions of TCR beta were amplified from RNA transcripts. Researchers ran a first-round RT-PCR on the TCR CDR3 using the HTBI primer set. MiXCR, applied by TCRdb to the multiplex PCR reads, yields one record per CDR3 protein. The data hold more than 300,000 distinct CDR3 sequences, with about 15% observed a single time. This clonotype has at least ten counts.

The source of this sequence is a woman aged 55-69 years with Graves' hyperthyroidism. V gene TRBV28 combines with J gene TRBJ2-5, with 7 bases aligning to TRBD2. Source material: blood. CDR3 nucleotide sequence: TGTGCCAGTTCGACTAGCCTGGAGACCCAGTACTTC. This sequence encodes CASSTSLETQYF. The variable domain in full, completed from reference TRBV28 and TRBJ2-5, reads DVKVTQSSRYLVKRTGEKVFLECVQDMDHENMFWYRQDPGLGLRLIYFSYDVKMKEKGDIPEGYSVSREKKERFSLILESASTNQTSMYLCASSTSLETQYFGPGTRLLVL.